This record concerns one T cell receptor (beta chain) sequence. Researchers prepared the TCRbeta library using unique molecular identifiers, the study reports. TCRdb fed the PCR reads into MiXCR, producing one record per CDR3 protein. The table includes 200,000 to 300,000 distinct CDR3 sequences, over 20% detected once. The data are from a study of T-cell reconstitution after alpha-beta-depleted transplantation in children. Germline V gene lookup returns CDR1 SGHTA and CDR2 FQGNSA. The CDR3 totals 15 residues. V shed 5 bases, J shed 2 bases, and the junction held 4 bases outside the gene matches. The chain joins TRBV7-2 to TRBJ2-3, with TRBD2 identical over 10 bases. This sample comprised PBMCs, obtained before TCRalphabeta/CD19-depleted stem cell transplant. The origin of this receptor is a girl under 10 years old with Fanconi anemia, due to receive a stem cell transplant. This CDR3 reads CASSESGRDTDTQYF. DNA of the CDR3: TGTGCCAGCAGCGAAAGCGGGAGGGACACAGATACGCAGTATTTT.